The source of this TCR beta chain is a study of blood T cells in healthy people across ages. As concerns this clonotype: Its antigen is still unknown.

Study-wide points: A strong correlation between TCR beta diversity and naive T cell percentage was seen.

Trimming took 0 bases from V and 2 from J, leaving 15 bases between them. Germline V gene lookup returns CDR1 SGHTA and CDR2 FQGTGA. This CDR3 comprises 17 residues. The second PCR ran roughly 6 to 11 cycles with a sample-barcoded 5' primer and J-beta primers. Per-sample output comprised a minimum of 3 million paired-end reads containing CDR3. TCRdb passed the 5' RACE reads through MiXCR, listing each CDR3 protein once. This sample has hundreds of thousands of distinct CDR3 sequences, with around two fifths found just once. Sequencing was carried out using blood. The chain employs TRBV7-3 and TRBJ2-3; a possible D gene is TRBD2 (5 bases). The TCR comes from an elderly man in good health. The CDR3: CASSLTPREWTTDTQYF. CDR3 bases: TGTGCCAGCAGCTTAACGCCCCGGGAATGGACCACAGATACGCAGTATTTT.